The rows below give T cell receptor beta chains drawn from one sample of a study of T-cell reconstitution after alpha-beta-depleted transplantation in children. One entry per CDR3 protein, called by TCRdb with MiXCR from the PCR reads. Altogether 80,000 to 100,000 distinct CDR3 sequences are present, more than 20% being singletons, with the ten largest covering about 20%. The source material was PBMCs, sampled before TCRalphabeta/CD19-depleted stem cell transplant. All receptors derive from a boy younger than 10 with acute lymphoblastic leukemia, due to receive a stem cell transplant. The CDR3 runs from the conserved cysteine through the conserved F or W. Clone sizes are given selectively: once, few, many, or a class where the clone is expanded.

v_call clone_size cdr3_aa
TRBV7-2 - CASSLGLGTHTDTQYF
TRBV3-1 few CASSLPWGAHQFF
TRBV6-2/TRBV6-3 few CASGKLGVLGNEQFF
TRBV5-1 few CASTTSGANVLTF
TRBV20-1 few CSARDRGAGTEAFF
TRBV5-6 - CASSLRGLGGNNEQFF
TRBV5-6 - CASTQRRWNTGELFF
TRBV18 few CASSRRSGELFF
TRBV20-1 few CSAGGLAGGNEQFF
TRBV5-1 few CASSPKPGGSGGYNEQFF
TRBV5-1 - CASSNERGSTDTQYF
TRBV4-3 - CASSQEGSARETQYF
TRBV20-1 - CSARGGDSYVLVNEQFF
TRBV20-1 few CSASTGWETQYF
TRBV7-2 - CASSLATAFRGNTIYF
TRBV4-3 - CASSQDSRIGNTIYF
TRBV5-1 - CASSSPGGQGLYF
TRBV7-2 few CASSSPVGEQFF
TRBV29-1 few CSGRLATYQETQYF
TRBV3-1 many CASSQQNSGTTSYEQYF
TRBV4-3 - CASSQDGDSGNEQFF
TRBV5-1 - CVPQCSKGRRIYTGELFF
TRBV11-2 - CASSPQGRVETQYF
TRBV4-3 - CASSLLEGTSHEQFF
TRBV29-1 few CSVPTPGGTEAFF
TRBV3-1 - CASSQQGSTGELFF
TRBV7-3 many CASSLNKGLPLHF
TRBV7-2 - CASSPRGGGYGYTF
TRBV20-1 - CSAPTFTGDEQYF
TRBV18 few CASSPAPGGGRYNEQFF
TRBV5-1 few CASSLVRQGYNEQFF
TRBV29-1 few CSVDYRGETQYF
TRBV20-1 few CSARNRDTKPGVYQETQYF
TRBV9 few CASSGQGFTGELFF
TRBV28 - CASSLASGSPTDTQYF
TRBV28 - CATGAPSYNEQFF
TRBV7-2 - CASSTGLADVTQYF
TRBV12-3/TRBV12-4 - CASSFGAEETQYF
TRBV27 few CASREWESDNSPLHF
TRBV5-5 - CASSRDRDQPQHF
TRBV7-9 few CASSSRLAVQETQYF
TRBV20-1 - CSAEGQGETQYF
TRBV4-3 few CASSQDSRTYEQYF
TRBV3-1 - CASSPSGGSHEQYF
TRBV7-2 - CASRIGYTQYF
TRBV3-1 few CASSLTGHLLNEQFF
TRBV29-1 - CSVESGANNEQFF
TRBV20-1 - CSFRGQGTGGIYEQYF
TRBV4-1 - CASSQVGGDSQSF
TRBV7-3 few CAKSVPFF
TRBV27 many CASSPYRGDQETQYF
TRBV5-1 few CASSLDSRGTGELFF
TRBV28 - CASSPTTHGQSPSYEQYF
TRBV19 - CASTPGQGREQYF
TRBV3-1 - CASSPATGGGLWAEQFF
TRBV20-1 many CSASKTQLNQPQHF
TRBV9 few CASSVGRDSPLHF
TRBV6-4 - CASSDSLMRAFF
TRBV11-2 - CASALGMETQYF
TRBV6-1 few CASSEKAMGQPQHF